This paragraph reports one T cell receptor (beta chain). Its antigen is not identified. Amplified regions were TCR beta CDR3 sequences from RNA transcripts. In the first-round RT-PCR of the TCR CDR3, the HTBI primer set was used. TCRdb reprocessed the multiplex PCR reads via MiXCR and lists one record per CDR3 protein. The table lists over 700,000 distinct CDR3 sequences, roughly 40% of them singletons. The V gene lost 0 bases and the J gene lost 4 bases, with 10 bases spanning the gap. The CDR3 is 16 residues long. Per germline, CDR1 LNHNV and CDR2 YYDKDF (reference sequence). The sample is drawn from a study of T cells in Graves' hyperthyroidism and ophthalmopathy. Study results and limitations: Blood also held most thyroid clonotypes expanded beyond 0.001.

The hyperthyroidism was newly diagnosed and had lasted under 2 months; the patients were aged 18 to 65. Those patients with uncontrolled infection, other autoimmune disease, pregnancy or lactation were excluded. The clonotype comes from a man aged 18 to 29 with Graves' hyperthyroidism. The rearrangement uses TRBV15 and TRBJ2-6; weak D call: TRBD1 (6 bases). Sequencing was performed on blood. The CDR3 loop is CATSRDRGPGANVLTF. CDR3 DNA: TGTGCCACCAGCAGAGACAGGGGCCCCGGGGCCAACGTCCTGACTTTC.